This T cell receptor (beta chain) came from a study of T cell clonality in common variable immunodeficiency. Findings and limits, study-wide: CVID subjects showed higher TCRbeta clonality than healthy controls. In common variable immunodeficiency, TCR beta chains reportedly carried fewer deletions and N-nucleotide insertions.

With regard to this clone: No antigen is known for it. Read data end 3 residues before the CDR3 end; the end is taken from the germline J gene.

Using immunoSEQ multiplex PCR, the repertoire was profiled, and TCRdb retains in-frame clones only, with some absent. The sample contains over 5,500 clones, none of them singletons. The CDR3 loop spans 10 amino acids. V dropped 0 bases and J dropped 7 bases, with 3 bases sitting between them. In germline, CDR1 is GTSNPN, CDR2 SVGIG (reference sequence). The source material was peripheral blood mononuclear cells. The genes are TRBV30 and TRBJ2-5; D remains ambiguous. The receptor comes from a human donor with common variable immunodeficiency. The chain's CDR3 is CAWSVGTQYF. CDR3 bases read: TGTGCCTGGAGTGTAGGGACC.